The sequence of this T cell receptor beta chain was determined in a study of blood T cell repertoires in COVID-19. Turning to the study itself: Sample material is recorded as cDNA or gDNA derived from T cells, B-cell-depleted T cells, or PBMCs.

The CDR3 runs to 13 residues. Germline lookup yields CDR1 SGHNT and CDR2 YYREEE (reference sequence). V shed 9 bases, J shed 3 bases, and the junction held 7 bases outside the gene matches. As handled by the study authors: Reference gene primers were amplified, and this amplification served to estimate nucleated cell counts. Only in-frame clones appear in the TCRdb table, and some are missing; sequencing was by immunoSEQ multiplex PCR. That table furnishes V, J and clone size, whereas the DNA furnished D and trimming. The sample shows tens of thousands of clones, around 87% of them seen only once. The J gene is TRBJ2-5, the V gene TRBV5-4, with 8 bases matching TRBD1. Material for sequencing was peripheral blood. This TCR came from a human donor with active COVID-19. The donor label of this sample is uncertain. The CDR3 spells CAISQGAEETQYF. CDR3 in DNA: TGTGCCATTTCGCAGGGGGCAGAAGAGACCCAGTACTTC.